This T cell receptor (beta chain) emerged from a study of CD8 T cells in Susac syndrome. Whole-study findings and limits: Regarding the TCR sequencing and HLA analysis, the study admitted that a relatively small number of individuals were involved.

From blood CD8+ and CD4+ T cells, the TCR beta chain was sequenced. The controls were healthy donors who were matched for age and sex. Both CD4+ and CD8+ T cells were negatively isolated, and TEMRA cells underwent FACS enrichment. On this clonotype: As yet, its antigen is unknown.

CDR1 and CDR2 (germline): SEHNR, FQNEAQ (reference sequence). The CDR3 spans 15 residues. The germline V and J ends were trimmed by 7 bases and 5 bases, with 20 bases remaining between them. The RNA, about 0.45 to 1 ug, was put through reverse transcription using random hexamers. TCRdb used MiXCR to reprocess the immunoSEQ multiplex PCR reads, holding one entry per CDR3 protein. The sample shows about 49,000 distinct CDR3 sequences, over 85% of them seen only once. V usage is TRBV7-9 and J usage is TRBJ2-5, with D perhaps matching TRBD1 (7 bases). The TCR was taken from a human donor in good health. Sequencing input: CD8+ T cells from PBMCs. In nucleotides, the CDR3 is TGTGCCAGCACCCCCGGGGGCAGGGGGGTTGAGACCCAGTACTTC. It translates to CASTPGGRGVETQYF.